This T cell receptor (beta chain) was recovered during a study of blood T cell repertoires in COVID-19. After removal of 3 bases from V and 4 bases from J, the junction contained 4 bases not matched to a gene. This CDR3 is built from 14 residues. Germline V gives CDR1 SGHNT, CDR2 YYREEE (reference sequence). This clone was seen just once. Some clones are missing from TCRdb's copy, which holds only in-frame ones; the method was immunoSEQ multiplex PCR. The data contain 80,000 to 100,000 clones, approximately 82% of them singletons. Source material: peripheral blood. The source is a man aged 65-85 years with active or convalescent COVID-19. The chain couples TRBV5-4 to TRBJ2-5; 9 nucleotides match TRBD2. The CDR3 DNA reads TGTGCCAGCAGCTCTCTAGCGGGGCCAGAGACCCAGTACTTC. As protein: CASSSLAGPETQYF.